A selection of T cell receptor beta chains follows, all from one sample in a study of shared clonotypes between healthy human individuals. The method was immunoSEQ multiplex PCR; TCRdb's version includes in-frame clones alone and lacks a portion of them. Of about 2 million clones in the sample, over 85% are singletons; the top ten hold 0.13%. Sequencing was carried out using naive CD4+ T cells sorted from blood. These receptors originate from a young man in good health. The CDR3 runs from the conserved cysteine through the conserved F or W. Each record gives: D gene, V gene, clone size, J gene, CDR3 protein, CDR3 DNA. A D gene is named only where the DNA matches it firmly. Rows may omit the clone size; those that give it use once, few, many or a size class.

D gene: TRBD2; V gene: TRBV5-4; clone size: -; J gene: TRBJ2-5; CDR3 protein: CASSPGPDQAGIGSQYF; CDR3 DNA: TGTGCCAGCAGCCCAGGCCCGGACCAAGCGGGGATAGGGTCCCAGTACTTC
D gene: -; V gene: TRBV10-3; clone size: -; J gene: TRBJ1-4; CDR3 protein: CASSDSTNEKLFF; CDR3 DNA: TGTGCCAGCTCCGATTCAACTAATGAAAAACTGTTTTTT
D gene: -; V gene: TRBV13; clone size: once; J gene: TRBJ1-3; CDR3 protein: CASSPDRRSGNTIYF; CDR3 DNA: TGTGCCAGCAGCCCCGACAGGCGCTCTGGAAACACCATATATTTT
D gene: TRBD1; V gene: TRBV7-8; clone size: -; J gene: TRBJ2-7; CDR3 protein: CASSLVGQDYEQYF; CDR3 DNA: TGTGCCAGCAGCTTAGTCGGACAGGACTACGAGCAGTACTTC
D gene: -; V gene: TRBV5-4; clone size: -; J gene: TRBJ1-1; CDR3 protein: CASSLGAGSTEAFF; CDR3 DNA: TGTGCCAGCAGCTTGGGGGCGGGGAGCACTGAAGCTTTCTTT
D gene: -; V gene: TRBV20-1; clone size: -; J gene: TRBJ2-1; CDR3 protein: CSARVWQEQFF; CDR3 DNA: TGCAGTGCTAGAGTTTGGCAGGAGCAGTTCTTC
D gene: TRBD2; V gene: TRBV2; clone size: -; J gene: TRBJ2-5; CDR3 protein: CASHLAGVGTQYF; CDR3 DNA: TGTGCCAGCCACCTAGCGGGGGTTGGGACCCAGTACTTC
D gene: -; V gene: TRBV9; clone size: -; J gene: TRBJ2-1; CDR3 protein: CASAGSWGTYNEQFF; CDR3 DNA: TGTGCCAGCGCTGGGAGTTGGGGAACCTACAATGAGCAGTTCTTC
D gene: -; V gene: TRBV6-1; clone size: -; J gene: TRBJ1-2; CDR3 protein: CATRETGGNYGYTF; CDR3 DNA: TGTGCCACCAGGGAGACCGGGGGAAACTATGGCTACACCTTC
D gene: -; V gene: TRBV5-1; clone size: -; J gene: TRBJ2-5; CDR3 protein: CASSFTSKETQYF; CDR3 DNA: TGCGCCAGCAGCTTCACCTCAAAAGAGACCCAGTACTTC
D gene: TRBD2; V gene: TRBV11-2; clone size: -; J gene: TRBJ2-3; CDR3 protein: CASTMSGMGTDTQYF; CDR3 DNA: TGTGCCAGCACCATGAGCGGGATGGGCACAGATACGCAGTATTTT
D gene: TRBD1; V gene: TRBV7-2; clone size: -; J gene: TRBJ2-2; CDR3 protein: CASSLGQGIGELFF; CDR3 DNA: TGTGCCAGCAGCTTAGGACAGGGGATCGGGGAGCTGTTTTTT
D gene: TRBD1; V gene: TRBV6-5; clone size: once; J gene: TRBJ2-3; CDR3 protein: CASRRGQGRADTQYF; CDR3 DNA: TGTGCCAGCAGAAGGGGACAGGGACGGGCAGATACGCAGTATTTT
D gene: TRBD2; V gene: TRBV2; clone size: once; J gene: TRBJ2-1; CDR3 protein: CASRRTSGGLLNEQFF; CDR3 DNA: TGTGCCAGCAGGAGGACTAGCGGGGGGCTCCTCAATGAGCAGTTCTTC
D gene: -; V gene: TRBV19; clone size: -; J gene: TRBJ2-1; CDR3 protein: CASSMMSSYNEQFF; CDR3 DNA: TGTGCCAGTAGTATGATGAGCTCCTACAATGAGCAGTTCTTC
D gene: TRBD2; V gene: TRBV6-1; clone size: -; J gene: TRBJ2-7; CDR3 protein: CASSQRGGLYEQYF; CDR3 DNA: TGTGCCAGCAGCCAGCGGGGGGGCCTCTACGAGCAGTACTTC
D gene: TRBD1; V gene: TRBV28; clone size: once; J gene: TRBJ1-1; CDR3 protein: CASSYPGTGVAFF; CDR3 DNA: TGTGCCAGCAGTTACCCCGGGACAGGCGTAGCTTTCTTT
D gene: -; V gene: TRBV10-3; clone size: -; J gene: TRBJ2-2; CDR3 protein: CAISDPDGELFF; CDR3 DNA: TGTGCCATCAGTGATCCGGACGGGGAGCTGTTTTTT
D gene: TRBD1; V gene: TRBV7-9; clone size: -; J gene: TRBJ2-5; CDR3 protein: CASSYRDRVSETQYF; CDR3 DNA: TGTGCCAGCAGCTACCGGGACAGGGTATCAGAGACCCAGTACTTC